This T cell receptor (beta chain) emerged from a study of T-cell reconstitution after alpha-beta-depleted transplantation in children. CDR3 size: 15 residues. Between the trimmed V and J ends, which lost 3 bases and 3 bases, there was a span of 12 bases. Unique molecular identifiers were incorporated during preparation of the TCRbeta library. One entry per CDR3 protein, called by TCRdb with MiXCR from the PCR reads. Among about 690,000 distinct CDR3 sequences, approximately 15% were seen once, and the ten largest hold 1.1%. This clonotype has only a few counts. The TCR originated in a human donor who donated a stem cell graft to a child with acute myeloid leukemia. The specimen comprised PBMCs from the stem cell graft donor, sampled from the stem cell graft. The V call is TRBV12-3 or TRBV12-4, the J call TRBJ1-5; D gene ambiguous. CDR3 residues: CASSFSGGVNQPQHF. The DNA for the CDR3 is TGTGCCAGCAGTTTCTCAGGTGGGGTCAATCAGCCCCAGCATTTT.